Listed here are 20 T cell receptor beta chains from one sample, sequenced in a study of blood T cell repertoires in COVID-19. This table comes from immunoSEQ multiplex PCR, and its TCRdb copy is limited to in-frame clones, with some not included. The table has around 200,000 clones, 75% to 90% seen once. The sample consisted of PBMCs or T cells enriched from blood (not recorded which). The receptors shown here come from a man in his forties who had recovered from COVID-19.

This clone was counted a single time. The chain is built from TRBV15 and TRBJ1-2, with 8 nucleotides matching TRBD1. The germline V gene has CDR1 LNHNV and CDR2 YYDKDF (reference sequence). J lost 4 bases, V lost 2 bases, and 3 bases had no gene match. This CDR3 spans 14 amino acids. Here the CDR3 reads CATSRQTGVYGYTF. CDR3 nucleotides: TGTGCCACCAGCAGACAGACAGGGGTCTATGGCTACACCTTC.

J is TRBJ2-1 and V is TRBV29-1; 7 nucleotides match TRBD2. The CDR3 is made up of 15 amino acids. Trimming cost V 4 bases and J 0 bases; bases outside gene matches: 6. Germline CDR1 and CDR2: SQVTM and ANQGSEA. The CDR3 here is CSVGSSGSSYNEQFF. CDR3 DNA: TGCAGCGTTGGTTCTAGCGGTAGCTCCTACAATGAGCAGTTCTTC.

The DNA of the CDR3 is TGTGCCAGCAGCCCCGGGCCCCGGGACAACGAGCAGTACTTC. This encodes CASSPGPRDNEQYF. J is TRBJ2-7 and V is TRBV11-1, with D possibly being TRBD1 (6 bases). There are 14 residues in the CDR3. Germline V CDR1 and CDR2: SGHAT, FQDESV (reference sequence). Trimming pared 5 bases from V and 5 bases from J, leaving 16 bases between.

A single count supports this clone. CDR3 region: CSASGGQGNYEQYF. CDR3 DNA sequence: TGCAGTGCTAGTGGCGGACAGGGGAACTACGAGCAGTACTTC. This sequence joins TRBV20-1 and TRBJ2-7; TRBD1 aligns across 9 bases. This CDR3 region has 14 residues. Unmatched junction bases numbered 6, after V lost 3 bases and J lost 3 bases. CDR1 and CDR2 from the germline V gene are DFQATT and SNEGSKA (reference sequence).

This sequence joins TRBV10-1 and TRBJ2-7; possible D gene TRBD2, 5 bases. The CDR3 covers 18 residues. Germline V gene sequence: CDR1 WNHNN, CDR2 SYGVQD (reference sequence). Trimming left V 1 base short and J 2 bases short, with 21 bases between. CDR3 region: CASSEFSSGNALAYEQYF. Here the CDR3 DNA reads TGCGCCAGCAGTGAGTTTTCCAGCGGAAACGCTCTGGCCTACGAGCAGTACTTC.

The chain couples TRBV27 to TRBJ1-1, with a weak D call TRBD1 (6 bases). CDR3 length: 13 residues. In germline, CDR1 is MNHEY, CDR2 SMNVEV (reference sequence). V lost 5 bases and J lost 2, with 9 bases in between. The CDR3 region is CASSVRGNTEAFF. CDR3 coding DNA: TGTGCCAGCAGTGTCAGGGGTAACACTGAAGCTTTCTTT.

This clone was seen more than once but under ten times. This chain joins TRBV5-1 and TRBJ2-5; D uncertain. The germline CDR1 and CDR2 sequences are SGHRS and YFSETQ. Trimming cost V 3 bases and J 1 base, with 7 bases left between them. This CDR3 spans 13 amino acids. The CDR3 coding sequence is TGCGCCAGCAGCTCCCTATCCCAAGAGACCCAGTACTTC. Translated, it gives CASSSLSQETQYF.

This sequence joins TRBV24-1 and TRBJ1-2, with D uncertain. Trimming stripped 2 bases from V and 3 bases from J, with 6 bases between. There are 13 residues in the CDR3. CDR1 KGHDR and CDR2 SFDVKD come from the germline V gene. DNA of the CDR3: TGTGCCACCAGTGATTGGGGAGACTATGGCTACACCTTC. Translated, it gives CATSDWGDYGYTF.

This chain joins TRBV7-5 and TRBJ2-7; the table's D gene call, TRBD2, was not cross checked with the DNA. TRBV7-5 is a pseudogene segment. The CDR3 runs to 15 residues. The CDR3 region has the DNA TGTGCCAGAAGCCGTCCCGGCGGGACGGAGATCTTGGAGTACTTC. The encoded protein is CARSRPGGTEILEYF.

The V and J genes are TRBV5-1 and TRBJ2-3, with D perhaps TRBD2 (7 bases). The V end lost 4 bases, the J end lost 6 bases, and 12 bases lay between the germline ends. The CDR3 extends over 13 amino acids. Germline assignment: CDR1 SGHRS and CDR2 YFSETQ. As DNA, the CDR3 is TGCGCCAGCAGCGACGCGGGGGCCGATACGCAGTATTTT. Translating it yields CASSDAGADTQYF.

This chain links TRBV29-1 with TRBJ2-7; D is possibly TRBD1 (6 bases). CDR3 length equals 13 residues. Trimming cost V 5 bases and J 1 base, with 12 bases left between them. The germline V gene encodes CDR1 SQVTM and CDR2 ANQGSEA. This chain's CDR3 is CSVLKGVSYEQYF. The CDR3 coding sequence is TGCAGCGTTTTGAAGGGGGTATCCTACGAGCAGTACTTC.

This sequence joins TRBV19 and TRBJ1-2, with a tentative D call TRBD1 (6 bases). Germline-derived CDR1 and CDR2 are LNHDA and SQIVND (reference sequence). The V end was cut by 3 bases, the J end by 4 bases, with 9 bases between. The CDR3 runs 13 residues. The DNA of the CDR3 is TGTGCCAGTAGTATCACAGGGCCCTATGGCTACACCTTC. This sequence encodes CASSITGPYGYTF. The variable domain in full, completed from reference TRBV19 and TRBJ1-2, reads DGGITQSPKYLFRKEGQNVTLSCEQNLNHDAMYWYRQDPGQGLRLIYYSQIVNDFQKGDIAEGYSVSREKKESFPLTVTSAQKNPTAFYLCASSITGPYGYTFGSGTRLTVV.

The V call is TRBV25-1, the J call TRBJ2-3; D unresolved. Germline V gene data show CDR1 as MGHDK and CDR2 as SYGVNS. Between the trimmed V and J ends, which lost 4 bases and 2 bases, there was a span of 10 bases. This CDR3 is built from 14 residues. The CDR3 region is CASSAVTVTDTQYF. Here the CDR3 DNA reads TGTGCCAGCAGTGCTGTAACGGTCACAGATACGCAGTATTTT.

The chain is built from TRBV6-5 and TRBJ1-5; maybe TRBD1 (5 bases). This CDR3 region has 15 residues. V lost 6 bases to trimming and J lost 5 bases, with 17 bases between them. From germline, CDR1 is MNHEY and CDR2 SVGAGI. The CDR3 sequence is CASSPGYGFDQPQHF. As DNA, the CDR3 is TGTGCCAGCAGCCCAGGGTATGGTTTCGATCAGCCCCAGCATTTT.

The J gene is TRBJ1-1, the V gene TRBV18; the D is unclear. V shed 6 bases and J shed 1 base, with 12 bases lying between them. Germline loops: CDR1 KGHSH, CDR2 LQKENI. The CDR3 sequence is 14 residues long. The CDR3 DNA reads TGTGCCAGCTCCCTCGGAGGGCCGAACACTGAAGCTTTCTTT. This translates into CASSLGGPNTEAFF.

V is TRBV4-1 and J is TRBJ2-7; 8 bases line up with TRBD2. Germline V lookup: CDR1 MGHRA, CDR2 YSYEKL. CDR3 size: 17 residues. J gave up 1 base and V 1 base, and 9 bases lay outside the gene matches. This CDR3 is CASSQGEGGRTSYEQYF. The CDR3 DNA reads TGCGCCAGCAGCCAAGGGGAGGGCGGGAGGACTTCCTACGAGCAGTACTTC.

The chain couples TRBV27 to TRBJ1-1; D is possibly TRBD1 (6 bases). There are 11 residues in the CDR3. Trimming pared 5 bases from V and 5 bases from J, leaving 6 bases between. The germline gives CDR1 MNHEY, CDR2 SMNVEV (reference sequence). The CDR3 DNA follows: TGTGCCAGCAGTAGGGGGACTGAAGCTTTCTTT. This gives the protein CASSRGTEAFF.

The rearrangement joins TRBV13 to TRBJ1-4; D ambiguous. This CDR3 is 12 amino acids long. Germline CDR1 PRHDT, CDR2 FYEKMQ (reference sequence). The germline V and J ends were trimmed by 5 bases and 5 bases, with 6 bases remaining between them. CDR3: CASSLPNEKLFF. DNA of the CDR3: TGTGCCAGCAGCCTCCCCAATGAAAAACTGTTTTTT.

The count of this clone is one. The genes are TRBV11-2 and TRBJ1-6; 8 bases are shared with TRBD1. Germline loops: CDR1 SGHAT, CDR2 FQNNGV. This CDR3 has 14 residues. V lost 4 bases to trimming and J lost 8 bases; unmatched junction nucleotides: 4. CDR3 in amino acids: CASSSGQGHSPLHF. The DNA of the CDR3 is TGTGCCAGCAGCTCAGGACAGGGTCATTCACCCCTCCACTTT.

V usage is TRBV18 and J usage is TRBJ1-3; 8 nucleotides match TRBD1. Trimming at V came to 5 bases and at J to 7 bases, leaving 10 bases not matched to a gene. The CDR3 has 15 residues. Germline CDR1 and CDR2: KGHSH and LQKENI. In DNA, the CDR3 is TGTGCCAGCTCAAATGACAGGGGTTCGTGGAACACCATATATTTT. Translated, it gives CASSNDRGSWNTIYF.